Listed below are T cell receptor beta chains from one sample, sequenced in a study of naive and memory T cell subsets. TCRdb re-called the UMI-ligation and nested PCR reads with MiXCR, one entry per CDR3 protein. This sample yields 20,000 to 25,000 distinct CDR3 sequences, of which approximately 5.7% are seen a single time; approximately 5.7% belongs to the top ten. The specimen was skin, collected from a tuberculin skin test site. The receptors shown here come from an adult in good health. The CDR3 runs from the conserved cysteine through the conserved F or W. D genes are given only for firm matches. Not every row has a clone size; where given, it reads once, few, many or a size class.

clone_size d_call cdr3_length j_call v_call cdr3_nt cdr3_aa
medium-sized . 12 TRBJ1-1 TRBV20-1 TGCAGTGCTAGGGACACGAACACTGAAGCTTTCTTT CSARDTNTEAFF
many TRBD2 15 TRBJ2-1 TRBV20-1 TGCAGTTCTAAGATTAGCGGGAGGGCCCGTAGGGAGCAGTTCTTC CSSKISGRARREQFF
. . 12 TRBJ2-7 TRBV12-3/TRBV12-4 TGTGCCAGCAGTTTAAGGTCCTACGAGCAGTACTTC CASSLRSYEQYF
many TRBD2 15 TRBJ2-5 TRBV12-3/TRBV12-4 TGTGCCAGCAGTTTGGTTAGCGGGAGAGGAGAGACCCAGTACTTC CASSLVSGRGETQYF
many . 17 TRBJ2-7 TRBV6-1 TGTGCCAGCAGTGAAAATATCGGGGCTTTCTCCAACTACGAGCAGTACTTC CASSENIGAFSNYEQYF
few TRBD1 15 TRBJ1-1 TRBV20-1 TGCAGTGCTAGTTCGGGGACCGGGACAGGGTCTGAAGCTTTCTTT CSASSGTGTGSEAFF
medium-sized TRBD2 16 TRBJ2-1 TRBV20-1 TGCAGTGCTCCCCAAAGAGGACTAGCGGGGACCCGAGGGCAGTTCTTC CSAPQRGLAGTRGQFF
many TRBD1 14 TRBJ2-7 TRBV4-3 TGCGCCAGCAGCCAAGGACGACAGGGCTACGAGCAGTACTTC CASSQGRQGYEQYF
few TRBD1 19 TRBJ2-2 TRBV6-2/TRBV6-3 TGTGCCAGCAGTTCGAGAGGGACAGGGGTATTGGGAAACACCGGGGAGCTGTTTTTT CASSSRGTGVLGNTGELFF
many . 13 TRBJ1-3 TRBV7-2 TGTGCCAGCAGCTTTACCGAAGGCAACACCATATATTTT CASSFTEGNTIYF
many . 16 TRBJ1-1 TRBV9 TGTGCCAGCAGCGTAGGTCGTTCCATAATGAACACTGAAGCTTTCTTT CASSVGRSIMNTEAFF
. . 15 TRBJ1-1 TRBV18 TGTGCCAGCTCACGTTCGGGCGGGGTGAACACTGAAGCTTTCTTT CASSRSGGVNTEAFF
many . 15 TRBJ2-1 TRBV6-6 TGTGCCAGCAGTTACCTTGGCGGGACTGGCAATGAGCAGTTCTTC CASSYLGGTGNEQFF
. TRBD2 17 TRBJ2-1 TRBV30 TGTGCCTGGAGTGGAAACTTAGCGGGAGGGCCCTACAATGAGCAGTTCTTC CAWSGNLAGGPYNEQFF
many TRBD2 11 TRBJ2-4 TRBV3-1 TGTGCCAGCAGCCGCCAGCGGGAGAAGTACTTC CASSRQREKYF
many TRBD1 16 TRBJ2-7 TRBV7-2 TGTGCCAGCAGCCGCGCTTGGGGGGGACAGGGGATGGAGCAGTACTTC CASSRAWGGQGMEQYF
many TRBD2 17 TRBJ2-7 TRBV7-2 TGTGCCAGCAGCTTACCTCCCCCAGGACTAGCGGGAGCCGAGCAGTACTTC CASSLPPPGLAGAEQYF
many . 14 TRBJ2-7 TRBV20-1 TGCAGTGCTAGAGATGCGGTCCTGAATAGGGAGCAGTACTTC CSARDAVLNREQYF
many . 13 TRBJ2-7 TRBV7-9 TGTGCCAGCAGCTCCCTTCGGGGCTACGAGCAGTACTTC CASSSLRGYEQYF
few TRBD2 15 TRBJ2-1 TRBV4-1 TGCGCCAGCAGCCAAGTGGGACTAGCGGACGATGAGCAGTTCTTC CASSQVGLADDEQFF
many . 16 TRBJ1-1 TRBV6-2/TRBV6-3 TGTGCCAGCAGTTCCCATCGGACAGTCATGAACACTGAAGCTTTCTTT CASSSHRTVMNTEAFF
many . 17 TRBJ1-5 TRBV12-2 TGTGCAAGTCGACACACCCGGGGGAGGTTATACAATCAGCCCCAGCATTTT CASRHTRGRLYNQPQHF
many . 15 TRBJ2-2 TRBV30 TGTGCCTGGAGTGTTGGGGGCCAAGGAGGCGGGGAGCTGTTTTTT CAWSVGGQGGGELFF
many . 9 TRBJ1-2 TRBV29-1 TGCAGTTCAAGGGAGGGCTACACCTTC CSSREGYTF
many TRBD1 15 TRBJ2-3 TRBV5-1 TGCGCCAGCAGTCCGAAAGGGGACAGGTGGGATACGCAGTATTTT CASSPKGDRWDTQYF
few . 11 TRBJ1-1 TRBV29-1 TGCAGCGTTGATAGCGTTTACGGAGCTTTCTTT CSVDSVYGAFF
. . 13 TRBJ1-1 TRBV30 TGTGCCTGGAGTGTTAGGGAGAACACTGAAGCTTTCTTT CAWSVRENTEAFF
. . 16 TRBJ1-3 TRBV6-6 TGTGCCAGCAGTTACCTGGCCTCGAGCTCTGGAAACACCATATATTTT CASSYLASSSGNTIYF
. . 15 TRBJ1-3 TRBV27 TGTGCCAGCAGTTTGCGGGGGCTCTCTGGAAACACCATATATTTT CASSLRGLSGNTIYF
many . 15 TRBJ2-2 TRBV12-3/TRBV12-4 TGTGCCAGCAGTTTGTATCACTATAACACCGGGGAGCTGTTTTTT CASSLYHYNTGELFF